The source of this T cell receptor beta chain is a study of T-cell memory formation after mild COVID-19. Study-level information: Among the donors, TCR clusters were largely specific to each donor. Study observations and caveats: Among clones contracting day 15 to 85, CD4/CD8 was balanced, whereas later expanders leaned CD4+. Cross-reactive memory appears to have joined, as suggested by some responding clones showing up in pre-infection memory.

Constant-segment primers were used for 5'RACE, and the resulting TCR alpha and TCR beta cDNA libraries carried sample barcodes and UMIs. TCRdb independently ran MiXCR on the 5' RACE reads; one entry per CDR3 protein. Of around 340,000 distinct CDR3 sequences in the sample, approximately 15% were seen once. This clonotype was detected only a few times. Its specificity is unknown. The germline V gene encodes CDR1 SGHTA and CDR2 FQGNSA. The CDR3 is 13 amino acids. Trimming pared 5 bases from V and 4 bases from J, leaving 9 bases between. The V and J genes are TRBV7-2 and TRBJ1-5, with D maybe TRBD1 (5 bases). This receptor was taken from a man aged 18 to 30 who had mild COVID-19 (a few samples of this study predate the infection). Cell type and time point are not known. What was sequenced was PBMCs or a T cell subset sorted from them (not recorded which). The CDR3 sequence: CASSPQENQPQHF. CDR3 DNA sequence: TGTGCCAGCAGCCCACAGGAGAATCAGCCCCAGCATTTT.